Only a few counts were recorded for the clone carrying this T cell receptor (beta chain). Antigen: not known. The germline CDR1 and CDR2 sequences are SGHTA and FQGNSA. With 5 bases removed from V and 0 bases from J, the gap between germline ends came to 13 bases. The CDR3 has 15 amino acids. This specimen comes from a study of T cells in Graves' hyperthyroidism and ophthalmopathy. Study outcomes and limitations: A model of 13 V-J pairs discriminated ophthalmopathy from stable hyperthyroidism. In blood, most of the thyroid clonotypes expanded above 0.001 were also present. Prediction of ophthalmopathy progression came a median around 6 months pre-onset.

Absence of ophthalmopathy progression within 18 months defined stable Graves' hyperthyroidism. Amplified regions were TCR beta CDR3 sequences from RNA transcripts. The HTBI set primed first-round TCR CDR3 RT-PCR. TCRdb passed the multiplex PCR reads through MiXCR, listing each CDR3 protein once. The table shows roughly 580,000 distinct CDR3 sequences, with 46% occurring only once. The rearrangement links TRBV7-2 to TRBJ2-5; D is possibly TRBD1 (6 bases). The sequenced sample consisted of peripheral blood or thyroid tissue (not recorded which). This receptor was taken from a woman under 30 with Graves' hyperthyroidism. The CDR3 nucleotides read TGTGCCAGCAGCCGGACGGGACAATACCAAGAGACCCAGTACTTC. Translation gives CASSRTGQYQETQYF.